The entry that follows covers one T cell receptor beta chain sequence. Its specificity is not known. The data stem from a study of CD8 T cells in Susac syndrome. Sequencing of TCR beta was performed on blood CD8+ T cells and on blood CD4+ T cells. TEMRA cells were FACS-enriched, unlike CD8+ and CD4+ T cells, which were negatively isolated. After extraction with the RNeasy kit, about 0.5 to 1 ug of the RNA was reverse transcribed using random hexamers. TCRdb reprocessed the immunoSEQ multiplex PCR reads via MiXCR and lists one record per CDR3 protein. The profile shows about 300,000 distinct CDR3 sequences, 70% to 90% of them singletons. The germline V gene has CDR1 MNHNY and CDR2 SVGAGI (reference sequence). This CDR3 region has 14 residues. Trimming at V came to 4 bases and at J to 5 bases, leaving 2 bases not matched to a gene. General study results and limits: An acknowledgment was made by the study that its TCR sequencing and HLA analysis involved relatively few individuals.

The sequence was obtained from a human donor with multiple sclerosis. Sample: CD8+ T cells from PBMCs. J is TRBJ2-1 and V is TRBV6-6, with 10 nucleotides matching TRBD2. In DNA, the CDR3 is TGTGCCAGCAGTTGGACTAGCGGCCACAATGAGCAGTTCTTC. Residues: CASSWTSGHNEQFF.